Shown below are 4 T cell receptor beta chains from a single sample sequenced in a study of OX40 agonist ivuxolimab in advanced cancers. The method was immunoSEQ multiplex PCR; TCRdb's version includes in-frame clones alone and lacks a portion of them. The table records approximately 60,000 clones, about 94% of them present only once. The specimen comprised CD4+ or CD8+ T cells sorted from blood, sampled in a trial of the OX40 agonist ivuxolimab. The receptors originated from an adult with an advanced solid tumor such as melanoma, head and neck, liver or kidney cancer.

The chain combines TRBV7-8 with TRBJ1-4; 9 bases match TRBD1. This CDR3 is built from 16 residues. V was clipped by 4 bases and J by 1 base; unmatched bases: 4. CDR1 and CDR2 from the germline V gene are SGHVS and FQNEAQ. The CDR3 region has the DNA TGTGCCAGCAGCTCGGACAGGGGAAGAACTAATGAAAAACTGTTTTTT. It codes for CASSSDRGRTNEKLFF.

The chain joins TRBV29-1 to TRBJ2-1; 13 bases fit TRBD2. The length of the CDR3 is 13 residues. Germline CDR1 SQVTM, CDR2 ANQGSEA. The DNA of the CDR3 is TGCGGGTCACTAGCGGGAGGGTACAATGAGCAGTTCTTC. This translates into CGSLAGGYNEQFF.

This chain uses TRBV13 with TRBJ1-2; possibly TRBD1 for D (6 bases). Between the trimmed V and J ends, which lost 5 bases and 1 base, there was a span of 20 bases. This CDR3 region has 17 residues. From germline, CDR1 is PRHDT and CDR2 FYEKMQ (reference sequence). The CDR3 protein is CASSEGGLPGSNYGYTF. The CDR3 DNA reads TGTGCCAGCAGCGAGGGGGGGCTTCCAGGTAGTAACTATGGCTACACCTTC.

DNA for the CDR3: TGTGCCAGCAGTTACTCCGGCCCTGAGCAGTTCTTC. This codes for CASSYSGPEQFF. V usage is TRBV6-5 and J usage is TRBJ2-1, with D unresolved. The CDR3 extends over 12 amino acids. The germline gives CDR1 MNHEY, CDR2 SVGAGI. Trimming removed 0 bases at V and 9 bases at J, with 6 bases between.